This TCR beta chain originates from a study of human T cells and chemical hapten exposure. The wider study: For sensitization, 2% DPC was applied to a roughly 2 cm by roughly 2 cm patch of upper inner arm skin. Across the whole study, which lasted about 5.5 months, patients were given diphenylcyclopropenone on the scalp once a week.

TCRdb re-analysed the RACE reads in MiXCR, keeping a single row per CDR3 protein. The sample records about 70,000 distinct CDR3 sequences, around 7.9% being singletons. Time point defined: patch test 2, 6 weeks after DPC sensitization. The treatment: therapeutic diphenylcyclopropenone sensitization with weekly scalp DPC. This clonotype was observed many times. Germline-derived CDR1 and CDR2 are MGHRA and YSYEKL. V lost 0 bases and J 0 bases, leaving 11 bases between the germline ends. This CDR3 is built from 16 residues. This clonotype was obtained from a woman between 45 and 65 years old with alopecia areata. Some clones in this sample may be carry-over from other donors' samples. The chain carries TRBV4-1 and TRBJ1-1; a weak D match, TRBD1 (6 bases). Specimen: whole blood, collected in connection with sensitization to the hapten diphenylcyclopropenone (DPC). This CDR3 is CASSQERGALNTEAFF. Written as DNA, the CDR3 is TGCGCCAGCAGCCAAGAGAGGGGGGCCTTGAACACTGAAGCTTTCTTT.